This T cell receptor beta chain was retrieved from a study of blood T cell repertoires in COVID-19. At the level of the study: The study drew acute and convalescent COVID-19 samples from the United States, Italy and Spain. PBMCs, B-cell-depleted T cells, or T cells provided the cDNA or gDNA that made up the material.

J gave up 4 bases and V 0 bases, and 13 bases lay outside the gene matches. CDR3 size: 19 residues. Germline assignment: CDR1 MNHEY and CDR2 SVGEGT. Under the authors' procedure: Amplified reference gene primers provided the basis for estimating nucleated cell counts. Profiled with immunoSEQ multiplex PCR; TCRdb holds only in-frame clones, not every one. From that table come the V and J calls and clone size; the DNA was used to work out D and trimming. Altogether about 260,000 clones are present, more than 85% being singletons, with the ten largest covering 2% to 3%. The clonotype was recovered from a person between 18 and 35 years old with COVID-19, enrolled during active disease. The sequenced material came from peripheral blood. V and J are TRBV6-2 or TRBV6-3 and TRBJ2-3, with 10 bases lining up with TRBD2. The CDR3 DNA sequence: TGTGCCAGCAGTTACTCGAGTTACCTCCTAGCGGGAGCTTCAGATACGCAGTATTTT. It translates to CASSYSSYLLAGASDTQYF.